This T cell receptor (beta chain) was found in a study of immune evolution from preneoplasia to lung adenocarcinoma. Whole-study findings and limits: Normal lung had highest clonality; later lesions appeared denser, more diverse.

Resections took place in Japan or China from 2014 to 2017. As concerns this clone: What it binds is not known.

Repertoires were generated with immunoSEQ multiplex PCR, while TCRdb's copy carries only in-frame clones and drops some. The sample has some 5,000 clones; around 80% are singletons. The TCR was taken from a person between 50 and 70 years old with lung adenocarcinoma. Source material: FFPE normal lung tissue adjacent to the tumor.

For the CDR3, the DNA is TGTGCCAGTAGTCTCCAGGACAGGGGGAATCAGCCCCAGCATTTT. Residues: CASSLQDRGNQPQHF. V usage is TRBV19 and J usage is TRBJ1-5; TRBD1 matches at 10 bases. CDR3 length: 15 amino acids. The V gene's germline CDR1 is LNHDA and CDR2 SQIVND (reference sequence). V was clipped by 5 bases and J by 4 bases; unmatched bases: 5.